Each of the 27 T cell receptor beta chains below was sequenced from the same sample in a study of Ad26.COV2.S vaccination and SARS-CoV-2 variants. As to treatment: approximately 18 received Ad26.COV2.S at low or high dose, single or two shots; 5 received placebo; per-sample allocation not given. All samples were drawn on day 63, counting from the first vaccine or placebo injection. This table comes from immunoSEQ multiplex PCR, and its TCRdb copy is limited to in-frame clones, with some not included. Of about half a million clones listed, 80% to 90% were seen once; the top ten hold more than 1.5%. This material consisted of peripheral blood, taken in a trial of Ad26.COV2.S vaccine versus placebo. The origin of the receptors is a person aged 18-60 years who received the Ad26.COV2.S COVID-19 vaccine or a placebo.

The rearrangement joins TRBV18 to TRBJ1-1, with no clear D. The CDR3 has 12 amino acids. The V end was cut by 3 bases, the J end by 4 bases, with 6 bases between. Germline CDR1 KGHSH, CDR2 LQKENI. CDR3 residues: CASSPMITEAFF. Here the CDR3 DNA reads TGTGCCAGCTCACCGATGATCACTGAAGCTTTCTTT.

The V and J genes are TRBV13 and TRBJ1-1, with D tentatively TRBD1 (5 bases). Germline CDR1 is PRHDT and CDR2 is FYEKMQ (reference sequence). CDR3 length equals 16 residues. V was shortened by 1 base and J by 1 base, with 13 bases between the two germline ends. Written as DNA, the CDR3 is TGTGCCAGCAGCTTAGAGGCAGGGAGGAGGAACACTGAAGCTTTCTTT. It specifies CASSLEAGRRNTEAFF. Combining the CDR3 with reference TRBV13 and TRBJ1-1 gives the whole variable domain AAGVIQSPRHLIKEKRETATLKCYPIPRHDTVYWYQQGPGQDPQFLISFYEKMQSDKGSIPDRFSAQQFSDYHSELNMSSLELGDSALYFCASSLEAGRRNTEAFFGQGTRLTVV.

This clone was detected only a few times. CDR3 DNA sequence: TGCGCCAGCAGCTTGTCCTGGGACCAGCCCCAGCATTTT. This sequence encodes CASSLSWDQPQHF. The chain recombines TRBV5-1 with TRBJ1-5, with TRBD1 as a possible D gene (5 bases). CDR3 size: 13 residues. CDR1 SGHRS and CDR2 YFSETQ come from the germline V gene. Trimming cost V 1 base and J 7 bases, with 9 bases left between them.

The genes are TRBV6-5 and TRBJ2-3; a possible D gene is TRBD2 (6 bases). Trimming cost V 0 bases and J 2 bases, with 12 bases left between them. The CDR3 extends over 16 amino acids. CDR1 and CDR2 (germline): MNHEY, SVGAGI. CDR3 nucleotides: TGTGCCAGCAGTTACTCGCCTAGCGTCCTCACAGATACGCAGTATTTT. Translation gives CASSYSPSVLTDTQYF.

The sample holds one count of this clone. This CDR3 is CASNGQGALRGETQYF. As DNA, the CDR3 is TGTGCCAGCAATGGACAGGGGGCTCTCCGGGGAGAGACCCAGTACTTC. This chain uses TRBV14 with TRBJ2-5; 11 nucleotides match TRBD1. The CDR3 loop spans 16 amino acids. Germline CDR1 reads SGHDN; CDR2 reads FVKESK. The junction had 11 bases not matched to a gene; V was cut back by 7 bases and J by 4 bases.

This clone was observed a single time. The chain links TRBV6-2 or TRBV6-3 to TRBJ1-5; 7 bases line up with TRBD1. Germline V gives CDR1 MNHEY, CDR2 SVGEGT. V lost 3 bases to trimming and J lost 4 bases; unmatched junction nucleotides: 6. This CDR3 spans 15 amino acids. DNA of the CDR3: TGTGCCAGCAGTTATCTGGGACAGTTGAATCAGCCCCAGCATTTT. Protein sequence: CASSYLGQLNQPQHF.

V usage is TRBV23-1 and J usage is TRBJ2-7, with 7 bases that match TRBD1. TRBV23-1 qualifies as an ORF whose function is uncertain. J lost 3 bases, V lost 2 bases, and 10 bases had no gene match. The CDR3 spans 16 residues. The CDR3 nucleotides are TGCGCCAGCAGTCAACAGACAGGGAACCATCTCTACGAGCAGTACTTC. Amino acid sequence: CASSQQTGNHLYEQYF.

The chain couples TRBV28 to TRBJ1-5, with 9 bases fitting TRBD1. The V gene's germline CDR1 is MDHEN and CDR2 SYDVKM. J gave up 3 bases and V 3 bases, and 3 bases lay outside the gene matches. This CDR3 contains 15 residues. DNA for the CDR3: TGTGCCAGCAGTTTGACAGGGGGAATCAATCAGCCCCAGCATTTT. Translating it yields CASSLTGGINQPQHF.

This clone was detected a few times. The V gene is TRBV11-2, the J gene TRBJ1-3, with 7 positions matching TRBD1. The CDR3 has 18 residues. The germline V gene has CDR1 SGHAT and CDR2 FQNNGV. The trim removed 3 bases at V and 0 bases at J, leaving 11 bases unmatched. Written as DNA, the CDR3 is TGTGCCAGCAGCTTTAGGACAGGATTACTCATCTCTGGAAACACCATATATTTT. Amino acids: CASSFRTGLLISGNTIYF.

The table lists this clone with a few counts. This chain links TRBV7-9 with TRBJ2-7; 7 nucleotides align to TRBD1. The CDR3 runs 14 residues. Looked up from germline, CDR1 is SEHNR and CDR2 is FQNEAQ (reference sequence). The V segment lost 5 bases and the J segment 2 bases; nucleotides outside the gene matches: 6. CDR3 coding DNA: TGTGCCAGCAGCCCCAGACAGGGCCCCTACGAGCAGTACTTC. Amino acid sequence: CASSPRQGPYEQYF.

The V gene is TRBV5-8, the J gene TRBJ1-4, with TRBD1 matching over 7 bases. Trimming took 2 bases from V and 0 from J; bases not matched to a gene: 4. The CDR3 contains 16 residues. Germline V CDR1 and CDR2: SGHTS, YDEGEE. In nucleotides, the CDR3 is TGTGCCAGCAGCTTAGGGACAGCCACAACTAATGAAAAACTGTTTTTT. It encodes CASSLGTATTNEKLFF.

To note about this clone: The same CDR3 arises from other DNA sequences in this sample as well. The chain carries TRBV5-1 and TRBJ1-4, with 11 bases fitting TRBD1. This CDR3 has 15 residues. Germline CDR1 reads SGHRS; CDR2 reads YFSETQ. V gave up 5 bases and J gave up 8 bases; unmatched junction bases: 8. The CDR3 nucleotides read TGCGCCAGCAGTCCACCGGGACAGGGGGGAGAAAAACTGTTTTTT. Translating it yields CASSPPGQGGEKLFF.

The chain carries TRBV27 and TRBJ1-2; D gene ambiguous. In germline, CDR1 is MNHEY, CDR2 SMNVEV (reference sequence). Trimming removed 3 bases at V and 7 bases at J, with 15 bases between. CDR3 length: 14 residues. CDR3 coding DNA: TGTGCCAGCAGTTTTCGGGGAGGGAATGGTGGCTACACCTTC. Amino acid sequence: CASSFRGGNGGYTF.

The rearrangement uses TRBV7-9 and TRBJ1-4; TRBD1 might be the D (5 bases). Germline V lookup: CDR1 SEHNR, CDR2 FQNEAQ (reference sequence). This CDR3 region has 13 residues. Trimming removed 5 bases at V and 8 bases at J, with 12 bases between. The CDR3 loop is CASSQEGWEKLFF. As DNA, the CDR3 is TGTGCCAGCAGCCAGGAGGGGTGGGAAAAACTGTTTTTT.

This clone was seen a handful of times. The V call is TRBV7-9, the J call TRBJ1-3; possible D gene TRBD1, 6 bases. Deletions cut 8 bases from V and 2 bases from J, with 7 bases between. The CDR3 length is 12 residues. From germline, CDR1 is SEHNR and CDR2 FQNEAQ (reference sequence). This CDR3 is CASGQTGNTIYF. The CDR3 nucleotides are TGTGCCAGCGGACAGACTGGAAACACCATATATTTT.

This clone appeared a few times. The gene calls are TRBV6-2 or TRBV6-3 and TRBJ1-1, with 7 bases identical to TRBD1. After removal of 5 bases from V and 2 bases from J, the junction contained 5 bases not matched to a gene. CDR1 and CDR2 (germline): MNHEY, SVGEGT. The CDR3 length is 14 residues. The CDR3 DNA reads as TGTGCCAGCAGTCGCTGGGACAGTAACACTGAAGCTTTCTTT. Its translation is CASSRWDSNTEAFF.

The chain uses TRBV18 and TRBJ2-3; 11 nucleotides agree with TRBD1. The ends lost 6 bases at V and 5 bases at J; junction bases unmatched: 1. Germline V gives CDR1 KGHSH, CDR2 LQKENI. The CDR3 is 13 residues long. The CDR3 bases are TGTGCCAGCTCGGGACAGGGGGGAGATACGCAGTATTTT. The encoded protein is CASSGQGGDTQYF.

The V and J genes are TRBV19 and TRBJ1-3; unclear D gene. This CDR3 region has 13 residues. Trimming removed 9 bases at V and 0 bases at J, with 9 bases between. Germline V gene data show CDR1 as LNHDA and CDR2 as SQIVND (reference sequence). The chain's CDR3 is CASKFSSGNTIYF. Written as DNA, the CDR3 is TGTGCCAGCAAGTTCAGCTCTGGAAACACCATATATTTT.

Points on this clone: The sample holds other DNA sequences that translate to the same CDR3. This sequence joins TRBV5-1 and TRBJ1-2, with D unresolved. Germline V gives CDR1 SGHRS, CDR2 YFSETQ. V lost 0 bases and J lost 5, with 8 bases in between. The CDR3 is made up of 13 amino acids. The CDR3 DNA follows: TGCGCCAGCAGCTTGGGCGGAGTATATGGCTACACCTTC. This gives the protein CASSLGGVYGYTF.

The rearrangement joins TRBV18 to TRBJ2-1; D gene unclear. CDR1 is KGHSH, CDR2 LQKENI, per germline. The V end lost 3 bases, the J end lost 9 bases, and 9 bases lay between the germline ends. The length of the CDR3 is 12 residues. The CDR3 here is CASSPREGEQFF. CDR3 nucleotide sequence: TGTGCCAGCTCACCCCGAGAAGGTGAGCAGTTCTTC.

For the CDR3, the DNA is TGTGCCAGCAGCCAAGGTCGCGGGACTAGCTTCTTCAATGAGCAGTTCTTC. Translation: CASSQGRGTSFFNEQFF. This chain connects TRBV3-1 (or the pseudogene TRBV3-2) to TRBJ2-1; 9 bases are shared with TRBD2. The CDR3 is 17 residues long. J was trimmed by 6 bases and V by 1 base; bases with no gene match: 10. CDR1 is LGHDT, CDR2 YNNKEL, per germline (reference sequence).

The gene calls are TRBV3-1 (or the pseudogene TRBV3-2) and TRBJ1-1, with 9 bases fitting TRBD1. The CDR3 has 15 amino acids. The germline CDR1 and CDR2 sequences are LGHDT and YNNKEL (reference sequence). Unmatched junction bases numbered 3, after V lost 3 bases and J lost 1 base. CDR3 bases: TGTGCCAGCAGCCACACGGACAGGGGGAACACTGAAGCTTTCTTT. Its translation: CASSHTDRGNTEAFF.

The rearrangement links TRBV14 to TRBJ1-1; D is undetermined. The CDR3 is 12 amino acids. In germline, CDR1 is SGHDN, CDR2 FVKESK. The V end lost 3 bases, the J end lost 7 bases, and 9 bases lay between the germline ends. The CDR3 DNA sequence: TGTGCCAGCAGCCAGACACCGAATGAAGCTTTCTTT. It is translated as CASSQTPNEAFF.

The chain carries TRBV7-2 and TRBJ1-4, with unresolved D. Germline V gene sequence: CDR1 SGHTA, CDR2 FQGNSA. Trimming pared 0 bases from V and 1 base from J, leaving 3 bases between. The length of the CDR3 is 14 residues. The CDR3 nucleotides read TGTGCCAGCAGCTTAGCCGTAACTAATGAAAAACTGTTTTTT. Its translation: CASSLAVTNEKLFF.

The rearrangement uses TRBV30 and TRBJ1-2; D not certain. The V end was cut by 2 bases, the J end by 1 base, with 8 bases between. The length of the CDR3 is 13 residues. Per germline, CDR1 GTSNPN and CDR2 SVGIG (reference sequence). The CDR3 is CAWSPAVNYGYTF. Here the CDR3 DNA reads TGTGCCTGGAGTCCGGCCGTTAACTATGGCTACACCTTC.

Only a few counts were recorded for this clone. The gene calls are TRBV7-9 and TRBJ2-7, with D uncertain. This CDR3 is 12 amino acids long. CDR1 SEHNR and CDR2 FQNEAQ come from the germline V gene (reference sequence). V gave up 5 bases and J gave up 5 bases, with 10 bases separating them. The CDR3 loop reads CASSPRTDEQYF. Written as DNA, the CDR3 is TGTGCCAGCAGCCCCCGAACGGACGAGCAGTACTTC.

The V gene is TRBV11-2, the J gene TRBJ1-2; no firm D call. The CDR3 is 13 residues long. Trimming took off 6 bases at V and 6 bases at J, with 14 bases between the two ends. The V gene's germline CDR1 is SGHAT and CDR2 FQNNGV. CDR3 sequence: CASSSGPSNGYTF. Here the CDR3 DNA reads TGTGCCAGCAGTTCCGGACCGAGTAATGGCTACACCTTC.